A single sample is the source of the 30 T cell receptor beta chains below, sequenced in a study of cytomegalovirus exposure and HLA in healthy donors. Only in-frame clones appear in the TCRdb table, and some are missing; sequencing was by immunoSEQ multiplex PCR. The top ten hold around 3% of the sample, which has about 200,000 clones, 80% to 90% seen once. The sequenced sample consisted of PBMCs. Receptors were obtained from a woman aged 18 to 35 in good health and CMV-seronegative.

This rearrangement joins TRBV28 to TRBJ1-1; D is ambiguous. This CDR3 comprises 12 residues. V gave up 5 bases and J gave up 8 bases, with 12 bases separating them. Germline lookup yields CDR1 MDHEN and CDR2 SYDVKM. CDR3 in DNA: TGTGCCAGCAGTGGAGGGATAAGAGAAGCTTTCTTT. Amino acids: CASSGGIREAFF.

The count of this clone is one. The V gene is TRBV28, the J gene TRBJ1-2; D uncertain. The CDR3 is 13 amino acids. Trimming left V 3 bases short and J 2 bases short, with 7 bases between. The germline CDR1 and CDR2 sequences are MDHEN and SYDVKM. CDR3 in amino acids: CASSLYRNYGYTF. The DNA for the CDR3 is TGTGCCAGCAGTTTGTATAGAAACTATGGCTACACCTTC.

The rearrangement links TRBV27 to TRBJ1-2, with 7 bases that match TRBD1. This CDR3 region has 14 residues. Looked up from germline, CDR1 is MNHEY and CDR2 is SMNVEV (reference sequence). V dropped 5 bases and J dropped 9; count of bases not matched to a gene: 12. The CDR3 here is CASSPRTGHFSYTF. CDR3 DNA: TGTGCCAGCAGTCCCCGGACAGGACACTTTAGCTACACCTTC.

This rearrangement joins TRBV5-1 to TRBJ2-3; possible D gene TRBD2, 7 bases. From germline, CDR1 is SGHRS and CDR2 YFSETQ. The V gene lost 0 bases and the J gene lost 3 bases, with 11 bases spanning the gap. The CDR3 loop spans 15 amino acids. CDR3 amino acids: CASSLVGGRTDTQYF. Here the CDR3 DNA reads TGCGCCAGCAGCTTGGTGGGGGGGCGGACAGATACGCAGTATTTT.

The chain is built from TRBV19 and TRBJ2-5; 7 bases match TRBD2. The CDR3 is made up of 14 amino acids. Per germline, CDR1 LNHDA and CDR2 SQIVND (reference sequence). After removal of 3 bases from V and 7 bases from J, the junction contained 8 bases not matched to a gene. The DNA of the CDR3 is TGTGCCAGTAGTATCGGCGGGAGTGGGGGGACCCAGTACTTC. This encodes CASSIGGSGGTQYF.

Concerning this clone itself: The same CDR3 arises from other DNA sequences in this sample as well. The chain couples TRBV27 to TRBJ2-7, with D possibly being TRBD1 (5 bases). Trimming took off 11 bases at V and 2 bases at J, with 16 bases between the two ends. The CDR3 sequence is 13 residues long. Germline loops: CDR1 MNHEY, CDR2 SMNVEV (reference sequence). This chain's CDR3 is CASSLRGTYEQYF. The DNA of the CDR3 is TGTGCCTCCTCCTTAAGGGGCACCTACGAGCAGTACTTC.

This chain connects TRBV7-2 to TRBJ2-7; D is undetermined. Trimming stripped 0 bases from V and 2 bases from J, with 11 bases between. The CDR3 is made up of 15 amino acids. Per the germline V gene, CDR1 is SGHTA and CDR2 is FQGNSA. The CDR3 bases are TGTGCCAGCAGCTTAGCCCCGGGTAGGACCTACGAGCAGTACTTC. Translated: CASSLAPGRTYEQYF.

J is TRBJ1-1 and V is TRBV28, with TRBD1 identical over 11 bases. This CDR3 has 14 amino acids. CDR1 and CDR2 (germline): MDHEN, SYDVKM. The V gene end was trimmed by 10 bases and the J gene end by 8 bases; junction bases not matched to a gene: 12. The DNA for the CDR3 is TGTGCCACCCAGGACAGGGGGCGCGGGGCCGAAGCTTTCTTT. It translates to CATQDRGRGAEAFF.

This chain links TRBV6-1 with TRBJ2-1, with TRBD1 identical over 8 bases. The germline CDR1 and CDR2 sequences are MNHNS and SASEGT. The CDR3 is made up of 17 amino acids. Trimming cost V 4 bases and J 6 bases; bases outside gene matches: 14. The CDR3 DNA follows: TGTGCCAGCAGTGCGAACAGGGGGGCAGCGGATCTCAATGAGCAGTTCTTC. It is translated as CASSANRGAADLNEQFF.

A single count supports this clone. This specimen includes other DNA sequences encoding the same CDR3. The CDR3 reads CASSLGQGGQPQHF. Here the CDR3 DNA reads TGTGCCAGCAGCTTGGGACAGGGCGGTCAGCCCCAGCATTTT. The J gene is TRBJ1-5, the V gene TRBV5-6; 7 nucleotides match TRBD1. J lost 6 bases, V lost 0 bases, and 3 bases had no gene match. Germline-derived CDR1 and CDR2 are SGHDT and YYEEEE. The CDR3 length is 14 residues. The whole variable domain, filled in from reference TRBV5-6 and TRBJ1-5, reads DAGVTQSPTHLIKTRGQQVTLRCSPKSGHDTVSWYQQALGQGPQFIFQYYEEEERQRGNFPDRFSGHQFPNYSSELNVNALLLGDSALYLCASSLGQGGQPQHFGDGTRLSIL.

In its sample, this clone was seen once. The genes are TRBV28 and TRBJ2-7, with TRBD2 matching 12 bases. The length of the CDR3 is 17 residues. Germline lookup yields CDR1 MDHEN and CDR2 SYDVKM. J was trimmed by 2 bases and V by 4 bases; bases with no gene match: 9. The CDR3 sequence: CASSSLLGLAGPYEQYF. The CDR3 nucleotides read TGTGCCAGCAGTTCACTCCTGGGACTAGCGGGCCCCTACGAGCAGTACTTC.

The genes are TRBV19 and TRBJ2-1; TRBD2 aligns across 8 bases. CDR3 length: 13 residues. The V gene end was trimmed by 3 bases and the J gene end by 10 bases; junction bases not matched to a gene: 5. Germline V gene lookup returns CDR1 LNHDA and CDR2 SQIVND (reference sequence). Written as DNA, the CDR3 is TGTGCCAGTAGTATCTCGGGACTAGGAGAGCAGTTCTTC. Translating gives CASSISGLGEQFF.

The chain couples TRBV6-5 to TRBJ2-7; TRBD2 matches 8 bases. In germline, CDR1 is MNHEY, CDR2 SVGAGI. The CDR3 consists of 15 residues. The V segment lost 0 bases and the J segment 1 base; nucleotides outside the gene matches: 2. The CDR3 loop is CASSYSGTRSYEQYF. The CDR3 DNA follows: TGTGCCAGCAGTTACTCAGGGACTAGGTCCTACGAGCAGTACTTC.

The V gene is TRBV6-5, the J gene TRBJ1-2; tentative D call: TRBD1 (6 bases). V was trimmed by 6 bases and J by 7 bases, leaving 21 bases between them. The CDR3 spans 15 residues. Germline V gene data show CDR1 as MNHEY and CDR2 as SVGAGI. CDR3 sequence reads: CASSELRWGQGGYTF. The CDR3 DNA follows: TGTGCCAGCAGCGAGCTACGGTGGGGGCAGGGTGGCTACACCTTC.

This chain connects TRBV4-3 to TRBJ1-1, with D uncertain. V was trimmed by 0 bases and J by 7 bases, leaving 9 bases between them. CDR3 size: 13 residues. CDR1 and CDR2 from the germline V gene are LGHNA and YSLEER. CDR3 amino acids: CASSQDGADEAFF. CDR3 sequence (DNA): TGCGCCAGCAGCCAAGATGGTGCGGATGAAGCTTTCTTT.

J is TRBJ2-7 and V is TRBV2, with 9 bases lining up with TRBD2. V trimming: 4 bases; J trimming: 3 bases; junction bases outside the gene matches: 10. Germline CDR1 SNHLY, CDR2 FYNNEI. The CDR3 consists of 16 residues. The DNA of the CDR3 is TGTGCCAGCAGTGGTCAGGCTAGCGGGAAGATCTACGAGCAGTACTTC. It yields the protein CASSGQASGKIYEQYF.

This rearrangement joins TRBV29-1 to TRBJ2-3; possibly TRBD2 for D (5 bases). V was trimmed by 5 bases and J by 1 base, leaving 13 bases between them. Germline lookup yields CDR1 SQVTM and CDR2 ANQGSEA. The CDR3 has 14 residues. The CDR3 loop reads CSVQAGPGTDTQYF. The CDR3 nucleotides read TGCAGCGTTCAGGCGGGCCCAGGCACAGATACGCAGTATTTT.

The chain joins TRBV27 to TRBJ1-1; tentative D call: TRBD1 (5 bases). The CDR3 runs 15 residues. V was trimmed by 1 base and J by 5 bases, leaving 14 bases between them. Germline CDR1 is MNHEY and CDR2 is SMNVEV (reference sequence). This CDR3 is CASSLLTTGRTEAFF. Here the CDR3 DNA reads TGTGCCAGCAGTTTATTAACCACAGGTAGGACTGAAGCTTTCTTT.

The V gene is TRBV19, the J gene TRBJ2-3; maybe TRBD2 (6 bases). The V end lost 1 base, the J end lost 2 bases, and 7 bases lay between the germline ends. This CDR3 has 14 amino acids. CDR1 and CDR2 (germline): LNHDA, SQIVND (reference sequence). The CDR3 is CASSIAGVTDTQYF. The CDR3 DNA reads TGTGCCAGTAGTATAGCGGGAGTCACAGATACGCAGTATTTT.

The chain combines TRBV28 with TRBJ1-1, with TRBD1 matching 7 bases. J lost 11 bases, V lost 3 bases, and 9 bases had no gene match. There are 13 residues in the CDR3. The germline V gene encodes CDR1 MDHEN and CDR2 SYDVKM. The chain's CDR3 is CASSFRGPGGAFF. Written as DNA, the CDR3 is TGTGCCAGCAGTTTTAGGGGGCCAGGGGGGGCTTTCTTT.

CDR3 coding DNA: TGTGCCAGCAGCCTCACGAGTCGGGATGAGCAGTTCTTC. Its translation is CASSLTSRDEQFF. The chain combines TRBV7-3 with TRBJ2-1; unclear D gene. This CDR3 has 13 amino acids. V lost 5 bases and J lost 8, with 13 bases in between. From germline, CDR1 is SGHTA and CDR2 FQGTGA.

The chain links TRBV11-3 to TRBJ2-7, with a tentative D call TRBD1 (6 bases). This CDR3 is built from 15 residues. Germline loops: CDR1 SGHNT, CDR2 YENEEA. The V end was cut by 5 bases, the J end by 6 bases, with 20 bases between. The CDR3 region is CASSLLEDSSGEQYF. The CDR3, as DNA: TGTGCCAGCAGCCTACTAGAGGACAGTTCGGGCGAGCAGTACTTC.

The rearrangement joins TRBV25-1 to TRBJ2-3, with 7 bases that match TRBD2. The germline gives CDR1 MGHDK, CDR2 SYGVNS. This CDR3 contains 14 residues. The J segment lost 4 bases and the V segment lost 2 bases, leaving 3 bases of the junction unmatched. The CDR3 DNA sequence: TGTGCCAGCAGTGAAATAGGACTAGCAGATACGCAGTATTTT. Amino acids: CASSEIGLADTQYF.

The CDR3 DNA sequence: TGTGCCAGCAGTTTCCTTGGACAGCGCACAGATACGCAGTATTTT. Its protein is CASSFLGQRTDTQYF. The chain has TRBV27 and TRBJ2-3; D perhaps matches TRBD1 (6 bases). The CDR3 has 15 amino acids. V was cut by 3 bases and J by 1 base, with 11 bases left in between. Germline V gene lookup returns CDR1 MNHEY and CDR2 SMNVEV (reference sequence).

The rearrangement joins TRBV14 to TRBJ2-5, with D possibly being TRBD2 (6 bases). This CDR3 comprises 14 residues. CDR1 and CDR2 (germline): SGHDN, FVKESK. Trimming took off 2 bases at V and 3 bases at J, with 10 bases between the two ends. This CDR3 reads CASSQTGLKETQYF. The CDR3 DNA sequence: TGTGCCAGCAGCCAAACGGGACTTAAAGAGACCCAGTACTTC.

The CDR3 region is CASSLRGILAEQFF. CDR3 DNA sequence: TGTGCCAGCAGCTTAAGGGGGATCCTAGCCGAGCAGTTCTTC. The chain employs TRBV7-6 and TRBJ2-1, with D possibly TRBD1 on 6 matching bases. V was pared by 2 bases and J by 10 bases, with 15 bases between. This CDR3 spans 14 amino acids. Germline V gene sequence: CDR1 SGHVS, CDR2 FNYEAQ.

The CDR3 reads CAWSRRPSFYEQYF. The CDR3 DNA sequence: TGTGCCTGGAGTCGGAGGCCAAGTTTCTACGAGCAGTACTTC. The chain joins TRBV30 to TRBJ2-7, with D tentatively TRBD2 (5 bases). Between the trimmed V and J ends, which lost 2 bases and 3 bases, there was a span of 14 bases. Per germline, CDR1 GTSNPN and CDR2 SVGIG (reference sequence). The CDR3 has 14 residues.

The V gene is TRBV27, the J gene TRBJ1-1; D is uncertain. The CDR3 sequence is 14 residues long. CDR1 and CDR2 (germline): MNHEY, SMNVEV (reference sequence). Trimming cost V 2 bases and J 5 bases, with 12 bases left between them. The CDR3 DNA reads as TGTGCCAGCAGTTTAGGAGGGCCAACGACTGAAGCTTTCTTT. Protein sequence: CASSLGGPTTEAFF.

V is TRBV4-3 and J is TRBJ2-7, with TRBD2 matching over 9 bases. CDR1 and CDR2 (germline): LGHNA, YSLEER. The CDR3 length is 17 residues. V shed 4 bases, J shed 2 bases, and the junction held 12 bases outside the gene matches. The CDR3 loop reads CASSPRDSGSLPYEQYF. The DNA of the CDR3 is TGCGCCAGCAGCCCGAGAGATAGCGGGAGTCTTCCCTACGAGCAGTACTTC.

This chain connects TRBV7-9 to TRBJ2-7, with TRBD2 identical over 14 bases. Trimming removed 1 base from V and 1 base from J; junction bases left unmatched: 3. The CDR3 has 17 residues. Germline V gene sequence: CDR1 SEHNR, CDR2 FQNEAQ (reference sequence). For the CDR3, the DNA is TGTGCCAGCAGCTTAGGGGGACTAGCGGGAGTGTCCTACGAGCAGTACTTC. This gives the protein CASSLGGLAGVSYEQYF.